The 7 T cell receptor beta chains reported below all come from one sample, sequenced in a study of OX40 agonist ivuxolimab in advanced cancers. TCRdb's copy holds only in-frame clones and misses some; the assay was immunoSEQ multiplex PCR. The table records some 130,000 clones, just over 90% of them present only once. The sample here was CD4+ or CD8+ T cells sorted from blood, taken in a trial of the OX40 agonist ivuxolimab. These receptors came from an adult with an advanced solid tumor such as melanoma, head and neck, liver or kidney cancer.

This chain uses TRBV4-3 with TRBJ2-2; no definite D call. The CDR3 totals 14 residues. Germline lookup yields CDR1 LGHNA and CDR2 YSLEER. Between the trimmed V and J ends, which lost 1 base and 1 base, there was a span of 4 bases. The CDR3 DNA reads as TGCGCCAGCAGCCAAGGAAAGAACACCGGGGAGCTGTTTTTT. It codes for CASSQGKNTGELFF.

This rearrangement joins TRBV4-2 to TRBJ1-4; 11 bases fit TRBD1. The germline V gene encodes CDR1 LGHNA and CDR2 YNFKEQ. The CDR3 sequence is 15 residues long. V dropped 3 bases and J dropped 8; count of bases not matched to a gene: 5. CDR3 loop: CASSQAGTGGEKLFF. The CDR3 bases are TGTGCCAGCAGCCAGGCCGGGACAGGGGGAGAAAAACTGTTTTTT.

V is TRBV11-2 and J is TRBJ1-1; no reliable D call. CDR3 length equals 12 residues. Per germline, CDR1 SGHAT and CDR2 FQNNGV. The ends were cut back, 5 bases at V and 3 bases at J, with 7 bases in the middle. The CDR3 bases are TGTGCCAGCAGCGCCAGATACACTGAAGCTTTCTTT. Amino acids: CASSARYTEAFF.

The chain links TRBV5-8 to TRBJ2-7; TRBD1 or TRBD2 may be the D gene (6 bases each). The CDR3 length is 12 residues. In germline, CDR1 is SGHTS, CDR2 YDEGEE. V was pared by 6 bases and J by 6 bases, with 13 bases between. The CDR3 nucleotides are TGTGCCAGCAACAGGAGGGGGGCCGAGCAGTACTTC. Protein sequence: CASNRRGAEQYF.

This rearrangement joins TRBV28 to TRBJ1-2; TRBD1 matches at 8 bases. There are 14 residues in the CDR3. J lost 4 bases, V lost 5 bases, and 6 bases had no gene match. Germline V gene data show CDR1 as MDHEN and CDR2 as SYDVKM. CDR3 bases: TGTGCCAGCAGTCCAGGACAGGGCCCCTATGGCTACACCTTC. Translating it yields CASSPGQGPYGYTF.

The rearrangement uses TRBV19 and TRBJ1-1; D ambiguous. V gave up 4 bases and J gave up 0 bases, with 12 bases separating them. CDR1 is LNHDA, CDR2 SQIVND, per germline (reference sequence). This CDR3 is built from 15 residues. The CDR3 region has the DNA TGTGCCAGTAGTAAGGCTCCGGTGATGAACACTGAAGCTTTCTTT. Amino acids: CASSKAPVMNTEAFF.

This chain links TRBV5-1 with TRBJ1-2, with TRBD1 matching over 9 bases. The germline CDR1 and CDR2 sequences are SGHRS and YFSETQ. The CDR3 extends over 17 amino acids. Unmatched junction bases numbered 13, after V lost 3 bases and J lost 4 bases. CDR3: CASSSSTPGTGPYGYTF. As DNA, the CDR3 is TGCGCCAGCAGCTCGAGCACTCCCGGGACAGGGCCCTATGGCTACACCTTC.